The clone carrying this TCR beta chain was detected many times. The antigen remains unidentified. TCRdb re-analysed the reads in MiXCR, keeping a single row per CDR3 protein. The table lists roughly 280,000 distinct CDR3 sequences, less than 25% of them singletons. The data originate from a study of T cell repertoires in cytomegalovirus infection. At the level of the study: Newly reported HLA-C-restricted and thoroughly characterized HLA-B-restricted CMV epitopes were employed. Matching HLA type, along with CMV infection, was indicated by public TCR beta signatures. Findings and limits, study-wide: The study identified carriers of CMV plus the relevant HLA from cumulative public TCR beta family frequency. The study found HLA-C-restricted CMV-specific TCR beta clonotypes dominating the ex vivo response.

Germline trimming cut 5 bases from V and 6 bases from J; bases unmatched to any gene: 14. The germline CDR1 and CDR2 sequences are SEHNR and FQNEAQ (reference sequence). This CDR3 has 17 residues. This rearrangement joins TRBV7-9 to TRBJ1-2; the match to TRBD1 covers 11 bases. The receptor was derived from a human donor in good health (CMV status not recorded). Some clones in this sample may be carry-over from other donors' samples. The material was cultured PBMCs, obtained from culture after CMV antigen stimulation. The CDR3 loop is CASSMGQGERGKDGYTF. Here the CDR3 DNA reads TGTGCCAGCAGCATGGGACAGGGGGAAAGGGGGAAGGATGGCTACACCTTC.